This T cell receptor (beta chain) is from a study of Ad26.COV2.S vaccination and SARS-CoV-2 variants. Overall study: It was the COV1001 Ad26.COV2.S trial arm that included the donor. Study-wide results and caveats: Recipients of vaccine and of placebo showed similar breadth of their non-spike TCR repertoires.

Treatment meaning: roughly 18 received Ad26.COV2.S at low or high dose, single or two shots; 5 received placebo; per-sample allocation not given. It was on day 63 after the first vaccine or placebo injection that samples were taken. Repertoires were generated with immunoSEQ multiplex PCR, while TCRdb's copy carries only in-frame clones and drops some. The sample yields roughly 420,000 clones, 88% seen once. V gave up 0 bases and J gave up 4 bases; unmatched junction bases: 1. The CDR3 extends over 14 amino acids. CDR1 SGDLS and CDR2 YYNGEE come from the germline V gene. A word on this clone: Its cognate antigen is unknown.

The clonotype comes from a person aged 18 to 59 who received the Ad26.COV2.S COVID-19 vaccine or a placebo. The gene calls are TRBV9 and TRBJ2-3, with TRBD2 matching 8 bases. Specimen: peripheral blood, collected in a trial of Ad26.COV2.S vaccine versus placebo. CDR3 protein: CASSVETSADTQYF. The CDR3 bases are TGTGCCAGCAGCGTAGAGACTAGCGCAGATACGCAGTATTTT.